This T cell receptor beta chain was observed in a study of a mutant IDH1 vaccine in newly diagnosed glioma. Study details: Eight vaccine injections were given to patients in weeks 1, 3, 5, 7, 11, 15, 19 and 23.

Remarks on this clone: Its antigen is unidentified.

Time point meaning: week 5, during vaccination. The content of each vaccine dose was 300 ug of mutant IDH1 20-mer peptide, and topical imiquimod accompanied it. New IDH1-mutant, ATRX-lost WHO grade 3 or 4 astrocytomas occurred in donors. Looked up from germline, CDR1 is SNHLY and CDR2 is FYNNEI. The CDR3 is 16 amino acids. Trimming removed 1 base from V and 4 bases from J, with 15 bases in between. Sequencing used immunoSEQ multiplex PCR; TCRdb keeps in-frame clones, though not all of them. The repertoire holds 30,000 to 45,000 clones, with about 80% as singletons. The specimen was PBMCs, collected from a glioma patient whose treatment included an IDH1 peptide vaccine. The rearrangement joins TRBV2 to TRBJ2-3; TRBD2 might be the D (5 bases). This TCR was sampled from a man aged 40-49 years with glioma. This chain's CDR3 is CASSEVVYSGADTQYF. In nucleotides, the CDR3 is TGTGCCAGCAGTGAAGTCGTCTATTCCGGGGCAGATACGCAGTATTTT. Variable domain in full (rest from reference TRBV2 and TRBJ2-3): EPEVTQTPSHQVTQMGQEVILRCVPISNHLYFYWYRQILGQKVEFLVSFYNNEISEKSEIFDDQFSVERPDGSNFTLKIRSTKLEDSAMYFCASSEVVYSGADTQYFGPGTRLTVL.